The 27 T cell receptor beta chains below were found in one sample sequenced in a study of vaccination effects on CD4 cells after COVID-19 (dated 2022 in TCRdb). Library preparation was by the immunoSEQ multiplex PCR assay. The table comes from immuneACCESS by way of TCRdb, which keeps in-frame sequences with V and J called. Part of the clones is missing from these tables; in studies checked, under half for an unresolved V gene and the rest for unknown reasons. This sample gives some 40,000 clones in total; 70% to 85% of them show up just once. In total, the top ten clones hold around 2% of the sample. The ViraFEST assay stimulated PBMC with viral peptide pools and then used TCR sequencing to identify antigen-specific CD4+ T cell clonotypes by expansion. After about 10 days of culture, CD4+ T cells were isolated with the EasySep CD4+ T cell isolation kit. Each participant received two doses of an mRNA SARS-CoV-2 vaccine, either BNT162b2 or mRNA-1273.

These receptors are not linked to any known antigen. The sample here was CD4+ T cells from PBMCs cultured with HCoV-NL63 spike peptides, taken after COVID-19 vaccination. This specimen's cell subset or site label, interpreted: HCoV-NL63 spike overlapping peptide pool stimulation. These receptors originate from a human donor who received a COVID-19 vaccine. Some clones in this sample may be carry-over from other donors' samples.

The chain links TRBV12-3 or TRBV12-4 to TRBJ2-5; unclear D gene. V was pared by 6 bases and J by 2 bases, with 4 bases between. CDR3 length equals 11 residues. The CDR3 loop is CASRGQETQYF. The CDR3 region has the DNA TGTGCCAGCAGAGGACAAGAGACCCAGTACTTC.

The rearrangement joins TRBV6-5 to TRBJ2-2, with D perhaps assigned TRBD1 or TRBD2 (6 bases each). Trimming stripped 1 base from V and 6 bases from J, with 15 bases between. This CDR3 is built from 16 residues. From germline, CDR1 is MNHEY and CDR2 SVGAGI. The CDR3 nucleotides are TGTGCCAGCAGTTACTACGATCCGGGGGCCTCCGGGGAGCTGTTTTTT. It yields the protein CASSYYDPGASGELFF.

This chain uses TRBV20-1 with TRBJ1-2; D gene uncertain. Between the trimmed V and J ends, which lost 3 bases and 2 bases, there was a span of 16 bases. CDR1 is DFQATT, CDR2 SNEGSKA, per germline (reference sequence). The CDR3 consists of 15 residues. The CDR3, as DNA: TGCAGTGCTAGTCCTTTTTCCCAGGTGAACTATGGCTACACCTTC. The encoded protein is CSASPFSQVNYGYTF.

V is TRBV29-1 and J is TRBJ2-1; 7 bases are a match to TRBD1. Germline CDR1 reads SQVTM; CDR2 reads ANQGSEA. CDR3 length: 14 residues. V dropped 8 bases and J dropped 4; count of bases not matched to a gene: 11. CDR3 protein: CSSHRGTGYNEQFF. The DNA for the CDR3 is TGCAGCTCCCACAGGGGTACGGGGTACAATGAGCAGTTCTTC.

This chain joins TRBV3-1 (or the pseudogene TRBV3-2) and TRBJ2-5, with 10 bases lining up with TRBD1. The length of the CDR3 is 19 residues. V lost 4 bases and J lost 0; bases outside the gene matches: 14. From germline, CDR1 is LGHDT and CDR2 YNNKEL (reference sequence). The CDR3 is CASSPSRDRGFLYQETQYF. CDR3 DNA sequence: TGTGCCAGCAGCCCCAGCCGGGACAGGGGATTTCTGTACCAAGAGACCCAGTACTTC.

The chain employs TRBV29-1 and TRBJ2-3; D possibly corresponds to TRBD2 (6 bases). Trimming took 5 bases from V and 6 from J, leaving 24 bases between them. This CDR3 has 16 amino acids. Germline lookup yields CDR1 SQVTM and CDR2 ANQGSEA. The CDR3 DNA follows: TGCAGCGTTCATGGCCCTGTGACAGAGGCGGGGGATACGCAGTATTTT. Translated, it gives CSVHGPVTEAGDTQYF.

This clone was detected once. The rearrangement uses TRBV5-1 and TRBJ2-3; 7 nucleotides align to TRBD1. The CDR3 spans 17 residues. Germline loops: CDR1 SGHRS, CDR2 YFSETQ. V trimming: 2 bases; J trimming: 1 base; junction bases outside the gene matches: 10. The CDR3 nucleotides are TGCGCCAGCAGCTTCGTTACAGGGGAAACGGGCACAGATACGCAGTATTTT. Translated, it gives CASSFVTGETGTDTQYF.

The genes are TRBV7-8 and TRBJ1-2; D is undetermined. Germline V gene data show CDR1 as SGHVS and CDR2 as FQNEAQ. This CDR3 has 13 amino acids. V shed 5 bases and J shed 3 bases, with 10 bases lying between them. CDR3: CASSPGRDYGYTF. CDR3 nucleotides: TGTGCCAGCAGCCCGGGCCGAGACTATGGCTACACCTTC.

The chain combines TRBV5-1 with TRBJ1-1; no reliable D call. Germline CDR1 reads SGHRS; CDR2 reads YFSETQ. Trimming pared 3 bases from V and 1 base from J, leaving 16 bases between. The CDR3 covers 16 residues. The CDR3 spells CASSSGRRSKNTEAFF. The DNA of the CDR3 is TGCGCCAGCAGCTCGGGCCGGCGGTCCAAGAACACTGAAGCTTTCTTT.

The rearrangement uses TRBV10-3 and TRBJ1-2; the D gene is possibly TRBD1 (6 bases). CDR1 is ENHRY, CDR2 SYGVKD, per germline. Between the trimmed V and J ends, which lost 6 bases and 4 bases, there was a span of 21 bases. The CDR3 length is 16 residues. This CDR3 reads CAIRPRDFIGGYGYTF. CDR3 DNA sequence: TGTGCCATCAGGCCCCGGGACTTTATAGGGGGCTATGGCTACACCTTC.

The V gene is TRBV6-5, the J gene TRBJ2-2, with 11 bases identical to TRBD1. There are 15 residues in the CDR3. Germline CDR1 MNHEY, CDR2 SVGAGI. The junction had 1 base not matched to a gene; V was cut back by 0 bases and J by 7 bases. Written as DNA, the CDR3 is TGTGCCAGCAGTTACTCGGGGACAGGGGGCGGGGAGCTGTTTTTT. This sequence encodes CASSYSGTGGGELFF.

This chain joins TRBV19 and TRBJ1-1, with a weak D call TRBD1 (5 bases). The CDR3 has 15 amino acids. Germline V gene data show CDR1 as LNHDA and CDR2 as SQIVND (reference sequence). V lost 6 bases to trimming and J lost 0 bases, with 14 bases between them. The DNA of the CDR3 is TGTGCCAGTAGGGAAGGGAGACAGCTGAACACTGAAGCTTTCTTT. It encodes CASREGRQLNTEAFF.

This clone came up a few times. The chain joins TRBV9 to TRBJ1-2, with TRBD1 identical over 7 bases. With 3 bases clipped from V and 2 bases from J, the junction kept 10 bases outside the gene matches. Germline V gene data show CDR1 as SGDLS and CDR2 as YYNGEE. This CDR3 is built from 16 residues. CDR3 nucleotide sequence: TGTGCCAGCAGCGCGCAGGGGGGCTTTCCCAACTATGGCTACACCTTC. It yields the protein CASSAQGGFPNYGYTF.

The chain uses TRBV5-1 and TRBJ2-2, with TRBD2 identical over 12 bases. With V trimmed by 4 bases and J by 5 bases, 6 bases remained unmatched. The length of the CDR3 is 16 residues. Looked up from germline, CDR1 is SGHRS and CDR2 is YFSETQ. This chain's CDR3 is CASSPYTSGGTGELFF. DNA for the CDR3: TGCGCCAGCAGCCCCTATACTAGCGGGGGGACCGGGGAGCTGTTTTTT.

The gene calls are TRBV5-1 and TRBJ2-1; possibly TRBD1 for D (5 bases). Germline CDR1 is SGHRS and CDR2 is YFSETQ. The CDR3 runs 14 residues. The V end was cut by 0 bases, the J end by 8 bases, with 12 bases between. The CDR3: CASSLVQTRDEQFF. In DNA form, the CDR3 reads TGCGCCAGCAGCTTGGTCCAGACCAGGGATGAGCAGTTCTTC.

This chain's CDR3 is CASSPGTSGSEQFF. Here the CDR3 DNA reads TGTGCCAGCAGCCCCGGGACTAGCGGGAGCGAGCAGTTCTTC. The chain is built from TRBV11-2 and TRBJ2-1; 14 bases are shared with TRBD2. CDR1 is SGHAT, CDR2 FQNNGV, per germline. With 5 bases clipped from V and 10 bases from J, the junction kept 4 bases outside the gene matches. This CDR3 is built from 14 residues. Together with reference TRBV11-2 and TRBJ2-1, the CDR3 gives the full variable domain: EAGVAQSPRYKIIEKRQSVAFWCNPISGHATLYWYQQILGQGPKLLIQFQNNGVVDDSQLPKDRFSAERLKGVDSTLKIQPAKLEDSAVYLCASSPGTSGSEQFFGPGTRLTVL.

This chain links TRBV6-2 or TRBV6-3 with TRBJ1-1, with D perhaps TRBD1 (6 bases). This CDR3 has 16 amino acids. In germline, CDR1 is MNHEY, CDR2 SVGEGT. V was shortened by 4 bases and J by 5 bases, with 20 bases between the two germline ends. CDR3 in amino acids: CASSFRGRGGYTEAFF. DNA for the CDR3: TGTGCCAGCAGTTTCAGAGGACGAGGGGGGTATACTGAAGCTTTCTTT.

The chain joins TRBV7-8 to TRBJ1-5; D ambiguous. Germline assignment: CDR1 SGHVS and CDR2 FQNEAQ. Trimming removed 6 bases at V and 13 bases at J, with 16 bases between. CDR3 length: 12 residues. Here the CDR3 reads CASSLDSSIQHF. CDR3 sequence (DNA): TGTGCCAGCAGTCTGGACTCCTCTATACAGCATTTT.

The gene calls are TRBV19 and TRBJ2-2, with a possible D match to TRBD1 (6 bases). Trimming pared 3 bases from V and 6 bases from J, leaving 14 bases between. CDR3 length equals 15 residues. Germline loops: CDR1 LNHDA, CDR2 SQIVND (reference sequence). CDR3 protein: CASSISGAGPGELFF. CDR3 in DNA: TGTGCCAGTAGTATCTCAGGGGCTGGACCCGGGGAGCTGTTTTTT.

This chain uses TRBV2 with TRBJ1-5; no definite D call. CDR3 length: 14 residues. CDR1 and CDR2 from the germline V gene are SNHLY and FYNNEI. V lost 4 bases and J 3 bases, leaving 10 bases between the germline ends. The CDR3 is CASSGARTNQPQHF. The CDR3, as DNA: TGTGCCAGCAGTGGCGCCAGGACCAATCAGCCCCAGCATTTT.

The CDR3 region is CASSRGTGIIVPYF. The CDR3 DNA reads TGTGCCAGCAGCAGGGGGACAGGGATTATTGTGCCGTATTTT. The chain combines TRBV21-1 with TRBJ2-3; the D call in the table, TRBD1, was not verified against the DNA. TRBV21-1 corresponds to a pseudogene. The CDR3 is made up of 14 amino acids.

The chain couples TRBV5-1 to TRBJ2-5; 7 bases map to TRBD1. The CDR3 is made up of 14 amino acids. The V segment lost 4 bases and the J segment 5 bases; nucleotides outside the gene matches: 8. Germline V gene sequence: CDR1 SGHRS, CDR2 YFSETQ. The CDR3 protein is CASSVPTGKETQYF. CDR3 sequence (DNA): TGCGCCAGCAGCGTGCCGACAGGGAAGGAGACCCAGTACTTC. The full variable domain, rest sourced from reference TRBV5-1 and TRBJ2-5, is KAGVTQTPRYLIKTRGQQVTLSCSPISGHRSVSWYQQTPGQGLQFLFEYFSETQRNKGNFPGRFSGRQFSNSRSEMNVSTLELGDSALYLCASSVPTGKETQYFGPGTRLLVL.

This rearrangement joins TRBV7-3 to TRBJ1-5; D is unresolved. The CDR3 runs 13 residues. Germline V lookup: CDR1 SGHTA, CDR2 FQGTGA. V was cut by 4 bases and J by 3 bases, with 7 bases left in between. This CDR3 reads CASSSGYNQPQHF. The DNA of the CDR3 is TGTGCCAGCAGCTCTGGATACAATCAGCCCCAGCATTTT.

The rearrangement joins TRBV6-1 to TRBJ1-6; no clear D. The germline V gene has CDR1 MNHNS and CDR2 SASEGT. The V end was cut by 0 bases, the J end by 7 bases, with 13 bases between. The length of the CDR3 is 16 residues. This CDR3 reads CASSEAIGIRNSPLHF. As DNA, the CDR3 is TGTGCCAGCAGTGAAGCTATTGGGATACGGAATTCACCCCTCCACTTT.

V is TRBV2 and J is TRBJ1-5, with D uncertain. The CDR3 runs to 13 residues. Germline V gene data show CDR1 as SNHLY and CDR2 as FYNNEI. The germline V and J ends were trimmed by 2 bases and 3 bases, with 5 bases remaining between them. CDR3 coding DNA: TGTGCCAGCAGTGAAAACCCCAATCAGCCCCAGCATTTT. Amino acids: CASSENPNQPQHF. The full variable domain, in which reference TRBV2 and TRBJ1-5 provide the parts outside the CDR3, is EPEVTQTPSHQVTQMGQEVILRCVPISNHLYFYWYRQILGQKVEFLVSFYNNEISEKSEIFDDQFSVERPDGSNFTLKIRSTKLEDSAMYFCASSENPNQPQHFGDGTRLSIL.

The CDR3 loop is CASSPTTGVLPGNSPLHF. The DNA of the CDR3 is TGTGCCAGCTCACCAACGACAGGGGTTTTGCCGGGTAATTCACCCCTCCACTTT. The rearrangement uses TRBV18 and TRBJ1-6, with 8 bases aligning to TRBD1. Germline assignment: CDR1 KGHSH and CDR2 LQKENI. The CDR3 has 18 residues. The V segment lost 2 bases and the J segment 6 bases; nucleotides outside the gene matches: 12.

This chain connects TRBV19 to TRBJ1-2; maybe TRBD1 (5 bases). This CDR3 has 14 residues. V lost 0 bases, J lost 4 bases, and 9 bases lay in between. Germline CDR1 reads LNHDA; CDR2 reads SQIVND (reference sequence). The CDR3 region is CASSIERGAYGYTF. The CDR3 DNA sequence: TGTGCCAGTAGTATAGAAAGGGGAGCCTATGGCTACACCTTC.